This TCR beta chain comes out of a study of T cell responses to AZD1222 COVID-19 vaccine. Findings and limits, study-wide: Possibly, clonal diversity was underestimated; donors were largely white British and included more females. Once two AZD1222 doses were given, Spike-specific TCR breadth and depth went up. At 160-218 and 743-854, vaccine-associated CD4 TCRs were dominant, and they spanned spike. Recipients of AZD1222 seropositive at baseline numbered only five or six.

Notes on this clone: Antigen unknown.

The CDR3 is 15 residues long. The germline V gene encodes CDR1 SGDLS and CDR2 YYNGEE. V lost 3 bases and J lost 0, with 13 bases in between. TCRdb keeps only in-frame clones here, not all; method: immunoSEQ multiplex PCR. The table shows 150,000 to 190,000 clones, with approximately 91% occurring only once. The chain recombines TRBV9 with TRBJ2-7; D gene unclear. The TCR sequence derives from an adult who had recovered from COVID-19. The source was peripheral blood, collected after recovery from COVID-19. Written as DNA, the CDR3 is TGTGCCAGCAGCGCCGTGGAAGACTCCTCCTACGAGCAGTACTTC. It specifies CASSAVEDSSYEQYF.